This TCR beta chain was obtained from a study of siplizumab effects on memory and regulatory T cells. Note on this clone: The antigen remains undetermined.

The repertoire was sequenced with immunoSEQ multiplex PCR; TCRdb's copy has only in-frame clones and lacks some. The data contain about 91,000 clones, roughly 93% of them singletons. General study findings and limits: Naive T cells apparently outstripped memory cells in diversity and seemed major alloresponse contributors. Researchers could map only a minor fraction of alloreactive clones to unstimulated subsets. In siplizumab conditions, mappable alloreactive CD4+ clones averaged around 64% Treg-derived, against roughly 25% in controls.

V gave up 1 base and J gave up 0 bases, with 6 bases separating them. There are 15 residues in the CDR3. The germline gives CDR1 SNHLY, CDR2 FYNNEI. The receptor was isolated from a human donor in good health. Sequencing was done on a sample of CD8+ T cells sorted from blood. The chain uses TRBV2 and TRBJ1-4; D remains ambiguous. The CDR3 coding sequence is TGTGCCAGCAGTGAAGACTGGGCAACTAATGAAAAACTGTTTTTT. Its translation: CASSEDWATNEKLFF.